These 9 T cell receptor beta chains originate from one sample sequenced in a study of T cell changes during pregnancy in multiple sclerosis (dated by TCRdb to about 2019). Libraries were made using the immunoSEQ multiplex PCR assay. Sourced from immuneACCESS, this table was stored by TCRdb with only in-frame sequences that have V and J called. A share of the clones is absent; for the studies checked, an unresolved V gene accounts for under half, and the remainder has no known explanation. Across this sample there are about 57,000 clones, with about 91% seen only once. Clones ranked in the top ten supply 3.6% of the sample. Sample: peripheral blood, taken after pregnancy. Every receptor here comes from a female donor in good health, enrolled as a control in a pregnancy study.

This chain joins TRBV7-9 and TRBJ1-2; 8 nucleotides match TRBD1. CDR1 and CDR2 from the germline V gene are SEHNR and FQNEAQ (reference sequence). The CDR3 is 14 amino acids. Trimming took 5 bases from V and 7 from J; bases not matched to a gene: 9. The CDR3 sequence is CASSLNQGASGYTF. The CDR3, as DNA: TGTGCCAGCAGCCTGAACCAGGGGGCAAGTGGCTACACCTTC.

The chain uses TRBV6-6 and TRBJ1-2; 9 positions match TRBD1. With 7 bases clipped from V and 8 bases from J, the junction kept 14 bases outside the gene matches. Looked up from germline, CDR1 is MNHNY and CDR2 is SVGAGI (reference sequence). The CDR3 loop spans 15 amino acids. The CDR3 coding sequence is TGTGCCAGCACCATGACTCGGGGACAGGGAGGAGGCTACACCTTC. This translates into CASTMTRGQGGGYTF.

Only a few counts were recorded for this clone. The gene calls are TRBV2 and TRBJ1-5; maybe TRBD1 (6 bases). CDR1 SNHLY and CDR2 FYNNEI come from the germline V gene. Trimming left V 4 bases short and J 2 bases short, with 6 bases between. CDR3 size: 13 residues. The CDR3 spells CASSGQGNQPQHF. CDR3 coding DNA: TGTGCCAGCAGTGGACAGGGCAATCAGCCCCAGCATTTT.

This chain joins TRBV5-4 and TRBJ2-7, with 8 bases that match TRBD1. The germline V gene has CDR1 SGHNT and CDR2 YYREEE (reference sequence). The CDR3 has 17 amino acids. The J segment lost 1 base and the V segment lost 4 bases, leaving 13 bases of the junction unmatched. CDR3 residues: CASSEGGRTGPSYEQYF. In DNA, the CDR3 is TGTGCCAGCAGCGAGGGTGGACGGACAGGGCCTTCCTACGAGCAGTACTTC.

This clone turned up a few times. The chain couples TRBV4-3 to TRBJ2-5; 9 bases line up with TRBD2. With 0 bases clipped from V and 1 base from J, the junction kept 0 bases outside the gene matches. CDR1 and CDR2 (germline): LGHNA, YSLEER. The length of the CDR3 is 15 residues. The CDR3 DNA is TGCGCCAGCAGCCAAGAGCGGGGGGGCCAAGAGACCCAGTACTTC. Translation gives CASSQERGGQETQYF.

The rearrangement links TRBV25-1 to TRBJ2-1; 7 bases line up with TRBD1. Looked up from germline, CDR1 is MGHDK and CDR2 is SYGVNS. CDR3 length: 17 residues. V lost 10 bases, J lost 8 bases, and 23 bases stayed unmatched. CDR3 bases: TGTGCCACGCCCCCCCCAGGGGGTAATAGCAGTGGCGATGAGCAGTTCTTC. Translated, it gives CATPPPGGNSSGDEQFF.

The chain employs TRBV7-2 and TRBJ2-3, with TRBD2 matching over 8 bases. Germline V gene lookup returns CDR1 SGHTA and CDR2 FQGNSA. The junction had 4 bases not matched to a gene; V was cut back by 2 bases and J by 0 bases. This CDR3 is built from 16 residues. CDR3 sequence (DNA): TGTGCCAGCAGCTTACAACCTAGCGGGAGCACAGATACGCAGTATTTT. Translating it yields CASSLQPSGSTDTQYF.

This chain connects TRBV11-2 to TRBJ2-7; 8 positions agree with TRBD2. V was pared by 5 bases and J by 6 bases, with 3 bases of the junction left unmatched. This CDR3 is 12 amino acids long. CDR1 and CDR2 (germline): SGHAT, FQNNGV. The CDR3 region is CASSPGGVEQYF. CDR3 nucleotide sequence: TGTGCCAGCAGCCCGGGAGGGGTCGAGCAGTACTTC.

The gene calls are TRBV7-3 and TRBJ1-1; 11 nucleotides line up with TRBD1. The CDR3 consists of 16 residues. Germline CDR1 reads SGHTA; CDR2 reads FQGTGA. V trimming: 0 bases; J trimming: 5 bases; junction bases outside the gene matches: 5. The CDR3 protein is CASSLTGGQGGTEAFF. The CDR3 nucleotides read TGTGCCAGCAGCTTAACGGGGGGACAGGGGGGTACTGAAGCTTTCTTT.